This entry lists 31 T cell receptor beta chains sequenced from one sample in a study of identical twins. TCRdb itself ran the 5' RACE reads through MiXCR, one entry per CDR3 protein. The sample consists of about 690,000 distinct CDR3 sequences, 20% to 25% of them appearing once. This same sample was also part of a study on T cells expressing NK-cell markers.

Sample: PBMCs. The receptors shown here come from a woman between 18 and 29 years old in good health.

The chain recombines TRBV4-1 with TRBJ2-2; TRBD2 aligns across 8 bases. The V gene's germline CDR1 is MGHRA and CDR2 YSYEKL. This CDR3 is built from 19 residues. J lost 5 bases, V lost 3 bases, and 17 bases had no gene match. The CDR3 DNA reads TGCGCCAGCAGCCACCCTGCCAACCGGGGGGGACCGGAAACCGGGGAGCTGTTTTTT. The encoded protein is CASSHPANRGGPETGELFF.

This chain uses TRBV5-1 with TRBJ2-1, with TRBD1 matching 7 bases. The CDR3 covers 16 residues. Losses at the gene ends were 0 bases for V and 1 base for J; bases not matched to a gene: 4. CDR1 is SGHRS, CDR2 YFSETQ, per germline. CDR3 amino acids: CASSLDRTGSYNEQFF. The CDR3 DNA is TGCGCCAGCAGCTTGGATCGGACAGGATCCTACAATGAGCAGTTCTTC. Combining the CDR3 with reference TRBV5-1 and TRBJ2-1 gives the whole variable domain KAGVTQTPRYLIKTRGQQVTLSCSPISGHRSVSWYQQTPGQGLQFLFEYFSETQRNKGNFPGRFSGRQFSNSRSEMNVSTLELGDSALYLCASSLDRTGSYNEQFFGPGTRLTVL.

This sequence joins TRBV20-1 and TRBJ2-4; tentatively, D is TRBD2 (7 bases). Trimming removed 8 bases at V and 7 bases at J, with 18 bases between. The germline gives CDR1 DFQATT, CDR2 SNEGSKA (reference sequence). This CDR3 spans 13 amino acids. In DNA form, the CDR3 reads TGCAGTTCCTTAAGAGGGGGGGCGAACATTCAGTACTTC. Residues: CSSLRGGANIQYF.

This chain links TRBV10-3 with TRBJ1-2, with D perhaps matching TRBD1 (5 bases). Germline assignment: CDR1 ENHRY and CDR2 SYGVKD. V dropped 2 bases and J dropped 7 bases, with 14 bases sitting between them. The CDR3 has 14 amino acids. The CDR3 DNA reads TGTGCCATCAGTGAGGAGGGGTCGTTTGTTGGCTACACCTTC. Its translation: CAISEEGSFVGYTF.

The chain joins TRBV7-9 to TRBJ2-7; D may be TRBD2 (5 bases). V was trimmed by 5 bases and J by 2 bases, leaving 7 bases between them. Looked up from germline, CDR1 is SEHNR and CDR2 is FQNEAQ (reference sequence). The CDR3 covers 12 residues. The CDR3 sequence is CASSQRAYEQYF. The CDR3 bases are TGTGCCAGCAGCCAGAGGGCCTACGAGCAGTACTTC.

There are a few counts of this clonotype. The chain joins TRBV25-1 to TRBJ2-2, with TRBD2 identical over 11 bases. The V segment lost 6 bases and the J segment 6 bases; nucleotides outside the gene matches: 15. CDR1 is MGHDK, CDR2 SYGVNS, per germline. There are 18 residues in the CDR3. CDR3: CASSGQLGLAGGPGELFF. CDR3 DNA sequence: TGTGCCAGCAGCGGACAATTGGGGCTAGCGGGGGGTCCCGGGGAGCTGTTTTTT.

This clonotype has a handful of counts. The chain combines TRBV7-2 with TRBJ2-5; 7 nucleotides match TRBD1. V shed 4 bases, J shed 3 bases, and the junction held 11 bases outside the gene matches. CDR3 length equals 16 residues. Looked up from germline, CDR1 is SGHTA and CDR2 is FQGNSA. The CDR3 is CASSSNRGGGKETQYF. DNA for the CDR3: TGTGCCAGCAGCTCAAACAGGGGCGGAGGAAAAGAGACCCAGTACTTC.

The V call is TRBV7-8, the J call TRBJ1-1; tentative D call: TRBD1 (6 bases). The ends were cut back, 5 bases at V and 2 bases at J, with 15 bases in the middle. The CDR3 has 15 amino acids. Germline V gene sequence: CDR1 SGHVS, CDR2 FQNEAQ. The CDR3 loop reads CASSGSPGQNTEAFF. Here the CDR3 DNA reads TGTGCCAGCAGCGGGTCGCCGGGACAAAACACTGAAGCTTTCTTT. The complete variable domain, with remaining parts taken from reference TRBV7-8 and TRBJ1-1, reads GAGVSQSPRYKVAKRGQDVALRCDPISGHVSLFWYQQALGQGPEFLTYFQNEAQLDKSGLPSDRFFAERPEGSVSTLKIQRTQQEDSAVYLCASSGSPGQNTEAFFGQGTRLTVV.

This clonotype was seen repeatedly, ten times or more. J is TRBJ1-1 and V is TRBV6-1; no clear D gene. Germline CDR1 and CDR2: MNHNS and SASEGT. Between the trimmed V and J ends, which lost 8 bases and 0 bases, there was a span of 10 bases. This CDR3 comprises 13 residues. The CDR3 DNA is TGTGCCAGCCAGCTGGGAGTGAACACTGAAGCTTTCTTT. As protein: CASQLGVNTEAFF.

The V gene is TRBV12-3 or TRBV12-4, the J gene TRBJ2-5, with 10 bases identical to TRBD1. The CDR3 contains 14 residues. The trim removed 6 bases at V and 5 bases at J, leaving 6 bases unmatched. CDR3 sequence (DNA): TGTGCCAGCAGCGACGGACAGGGGGACGAGACCCAGTACTTC. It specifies CASSDGQGDETQYF.

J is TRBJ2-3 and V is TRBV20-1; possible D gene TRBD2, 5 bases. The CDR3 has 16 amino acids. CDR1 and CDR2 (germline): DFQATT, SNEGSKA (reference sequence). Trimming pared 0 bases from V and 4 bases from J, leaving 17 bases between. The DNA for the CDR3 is TGCAGTGCTAGAGATCTGAGTAGCGTGATTTCAGATACGCAGTATTTT. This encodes CSARDLSSVISDTQYF.

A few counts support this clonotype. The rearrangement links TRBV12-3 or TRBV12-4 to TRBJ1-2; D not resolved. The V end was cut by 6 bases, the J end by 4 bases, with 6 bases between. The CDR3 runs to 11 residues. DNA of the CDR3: TGTGCCAGCAGGTTGTTCTATGGCTACACCTTC. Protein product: CASRLFYGYTF.

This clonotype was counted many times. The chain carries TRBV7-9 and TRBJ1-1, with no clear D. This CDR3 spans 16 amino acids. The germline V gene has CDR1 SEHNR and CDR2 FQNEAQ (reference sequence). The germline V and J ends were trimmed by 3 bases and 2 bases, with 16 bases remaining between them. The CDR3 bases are TGTGCCAGCAGCTTGCGGGAGCATACCAGAAACACTGAAGCTTTCTTT. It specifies CASSLREHTRNTEAFF.

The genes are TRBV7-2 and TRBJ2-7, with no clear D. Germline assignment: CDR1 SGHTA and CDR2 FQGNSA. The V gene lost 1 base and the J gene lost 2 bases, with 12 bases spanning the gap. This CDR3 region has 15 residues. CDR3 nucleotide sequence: TGTGCCAGCAGCTTAGTCGGTCTCCCCGCCTACGAGCAGTACTTC. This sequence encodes CASSLVGLPAYEQYF.

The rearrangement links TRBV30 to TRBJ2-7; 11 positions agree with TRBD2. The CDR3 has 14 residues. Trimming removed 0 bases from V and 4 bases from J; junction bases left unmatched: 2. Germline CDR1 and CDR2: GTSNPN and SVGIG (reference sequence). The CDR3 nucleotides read TGTGCCTGGAGTGTATCTAGCGGGGGGTACGAGCAGTACTTC. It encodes CAWSVSSGGYEQYF. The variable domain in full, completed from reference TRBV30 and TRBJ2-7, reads SQTIHQWPATLVQPVGSPLSLECTVEGTSNPNLYWYRQAAGRGLQLLFYSVGIGQISSEVPQNLSASRPQDRQFILSSKKLLLSDSGFYLCAWSVSSGGYEQYFGPGTRLTVT.

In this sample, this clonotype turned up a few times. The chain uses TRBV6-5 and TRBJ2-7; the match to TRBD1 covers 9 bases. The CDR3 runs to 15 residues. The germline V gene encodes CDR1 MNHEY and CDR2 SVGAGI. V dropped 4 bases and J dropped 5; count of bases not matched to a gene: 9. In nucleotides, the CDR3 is TGTGCCAGCAGTTGGGGGACAGGGAGCGGCGACGAGCAGTACTTC. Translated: CASSWGTGSGDEQYF.

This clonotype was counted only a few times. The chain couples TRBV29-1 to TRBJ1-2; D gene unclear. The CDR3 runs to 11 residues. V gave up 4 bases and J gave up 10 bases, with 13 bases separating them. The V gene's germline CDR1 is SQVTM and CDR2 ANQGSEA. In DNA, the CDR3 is TGCAGCGTTGTCTCCTCTGGCCTCTACACCTTC. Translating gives CSVVSSGLYTF.

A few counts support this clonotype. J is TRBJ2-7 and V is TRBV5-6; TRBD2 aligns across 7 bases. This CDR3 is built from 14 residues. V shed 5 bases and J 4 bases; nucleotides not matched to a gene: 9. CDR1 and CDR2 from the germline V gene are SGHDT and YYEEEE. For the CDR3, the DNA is TGTGCCAGCAGATACCGTGGCGGGAGTTACGAGCAGTACTTC. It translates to CASRYRGGSYEQYF.

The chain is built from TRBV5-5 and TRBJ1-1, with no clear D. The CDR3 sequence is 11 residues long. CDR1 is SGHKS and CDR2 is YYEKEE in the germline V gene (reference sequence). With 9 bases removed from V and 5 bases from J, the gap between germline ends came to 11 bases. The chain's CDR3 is CATLTQTEAFF. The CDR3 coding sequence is TGTGCCACGCTGACGCAGACTGAAGCTTTCTTT.

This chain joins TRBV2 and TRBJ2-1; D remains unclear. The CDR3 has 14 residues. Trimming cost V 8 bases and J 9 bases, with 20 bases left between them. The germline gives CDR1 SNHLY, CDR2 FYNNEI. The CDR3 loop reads CASQETLSYGEQFF. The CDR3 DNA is TGTGCCAGCCAGGAGACGCTATCATACGGTGAGCAGTTCTTC.

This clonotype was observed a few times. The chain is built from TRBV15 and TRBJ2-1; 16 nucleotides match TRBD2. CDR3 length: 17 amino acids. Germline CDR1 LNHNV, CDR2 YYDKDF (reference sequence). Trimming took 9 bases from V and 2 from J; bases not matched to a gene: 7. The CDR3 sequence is CATTGLAGGPPYNEQFF. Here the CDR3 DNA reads TGTGCCACTACGGGACTAGCGGGAGGGCCCCCCTACAATGAGCAGTTCTTC.

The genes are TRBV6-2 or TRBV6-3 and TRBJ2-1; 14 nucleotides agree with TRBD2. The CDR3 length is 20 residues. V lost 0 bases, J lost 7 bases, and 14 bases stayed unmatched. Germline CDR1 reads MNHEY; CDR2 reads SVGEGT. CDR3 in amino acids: CASSYSIPAGLAGVRNEQFF. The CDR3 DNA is TGTGCCAGCAGTTACTCCATTCCCGCGGGACTAGCGGGAGTTAGGAATGAGCAGTTCTTC.

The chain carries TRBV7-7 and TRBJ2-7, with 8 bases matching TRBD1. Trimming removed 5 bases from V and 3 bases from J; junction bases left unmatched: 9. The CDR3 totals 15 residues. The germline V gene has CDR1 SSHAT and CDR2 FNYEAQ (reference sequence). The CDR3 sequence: CASSPGQGLHYEQYF. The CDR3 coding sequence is TGTGCCAGCAGCCCAGGACAGGGCCTCCACTACGAGCAGTACTTC.

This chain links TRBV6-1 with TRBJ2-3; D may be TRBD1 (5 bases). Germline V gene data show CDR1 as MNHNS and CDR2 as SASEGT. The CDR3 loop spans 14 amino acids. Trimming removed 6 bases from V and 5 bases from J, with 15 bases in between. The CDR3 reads CASRSLRQGDTQYF. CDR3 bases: TGTGCCAGCAGATCCTTACGGCAGGGAGATACGCAGTATTTT.

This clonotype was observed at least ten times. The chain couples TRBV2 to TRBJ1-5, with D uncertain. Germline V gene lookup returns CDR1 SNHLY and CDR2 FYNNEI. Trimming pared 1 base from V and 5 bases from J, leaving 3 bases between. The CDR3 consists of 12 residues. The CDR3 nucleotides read TGTGCCAGCAGTGAAGGTGATCAGCCCCAGCATTTT. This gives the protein CASSEGDQPQHF.

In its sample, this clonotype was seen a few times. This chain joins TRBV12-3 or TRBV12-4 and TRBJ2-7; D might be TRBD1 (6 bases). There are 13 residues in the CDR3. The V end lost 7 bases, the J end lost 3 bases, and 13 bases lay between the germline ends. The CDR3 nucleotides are TGTGCCAGCACCCGAGGACAGCACTACGAGCAGTACTTC. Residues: CASTRGQHYEQYF.

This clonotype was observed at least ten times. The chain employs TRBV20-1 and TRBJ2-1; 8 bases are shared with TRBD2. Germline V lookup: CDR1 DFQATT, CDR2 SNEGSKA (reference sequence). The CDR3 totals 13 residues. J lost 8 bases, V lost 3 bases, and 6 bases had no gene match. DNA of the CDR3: TGCAGTGCTAGCGGGACTAGTCCCGATGAGCAGTTCTTC. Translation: CSASGTSPDEQFF.

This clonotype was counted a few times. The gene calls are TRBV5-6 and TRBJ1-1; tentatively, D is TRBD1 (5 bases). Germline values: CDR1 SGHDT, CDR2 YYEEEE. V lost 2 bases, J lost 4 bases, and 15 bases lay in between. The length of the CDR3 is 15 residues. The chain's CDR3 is CASSFSGTIVTEAFF. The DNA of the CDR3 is TGTGCCAGCAGCTTCTCCGGGACGATCGTCACTGAAGCTTTCTTT.

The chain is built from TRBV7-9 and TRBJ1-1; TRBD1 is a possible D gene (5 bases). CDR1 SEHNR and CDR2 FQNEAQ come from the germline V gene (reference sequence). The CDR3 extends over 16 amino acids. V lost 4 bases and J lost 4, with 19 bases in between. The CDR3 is CASSSWGNPTTTEAFF. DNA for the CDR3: TGTGCCAGCAGCTCGTGGGGGAACCCGACCACCACTGAAGCTTTCTTT.

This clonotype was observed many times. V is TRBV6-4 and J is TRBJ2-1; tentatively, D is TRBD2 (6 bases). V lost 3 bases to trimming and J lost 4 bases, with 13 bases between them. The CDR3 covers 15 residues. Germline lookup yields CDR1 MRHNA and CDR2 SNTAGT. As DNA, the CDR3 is TGTGCCAGCAGTGATTCGCCTAGCGAGTACAATGAGCAGTTCTTC. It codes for CASSDSPSEYNEQFF.

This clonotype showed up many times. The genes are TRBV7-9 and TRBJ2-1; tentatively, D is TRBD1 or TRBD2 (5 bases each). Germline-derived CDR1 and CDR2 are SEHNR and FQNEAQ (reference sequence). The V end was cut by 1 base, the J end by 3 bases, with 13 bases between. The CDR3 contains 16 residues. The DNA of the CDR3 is TGTGCCAGCAGCTTAGTTTCCGGGGCGGGCTACAATGAGCAGTTCTTC. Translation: CASSLVSGAGYNEQFF.